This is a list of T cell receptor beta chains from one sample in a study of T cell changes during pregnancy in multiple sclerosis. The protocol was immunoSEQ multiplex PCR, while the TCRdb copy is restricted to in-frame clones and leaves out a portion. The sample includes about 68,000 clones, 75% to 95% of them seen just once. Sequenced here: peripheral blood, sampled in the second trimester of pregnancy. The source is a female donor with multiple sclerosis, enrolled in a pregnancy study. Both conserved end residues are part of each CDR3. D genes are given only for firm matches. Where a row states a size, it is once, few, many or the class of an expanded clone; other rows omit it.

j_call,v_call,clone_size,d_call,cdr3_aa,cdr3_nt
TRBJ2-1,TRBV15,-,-,CATSRDFGQISYNEQFF,TGTGCCACCAGCAGAGATTTCGGACAGATTTCCTACAATGAGCAGTTCTTC
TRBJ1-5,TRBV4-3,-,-,CASSPPHRGAPGRNQPQHF,TGCGCCAGCAGCCCACCTCATCGGGGGGCTCCGGGGCGCAATCAGCCCCAGCATTTT
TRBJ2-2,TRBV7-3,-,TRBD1,CASSSGQGVNDGELFF,TGTGCCAGCAGCTCAGGACAGGGGGTTAACGACGGGGAGCTGTTTTTT
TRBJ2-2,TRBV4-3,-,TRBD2,CASSPGAGGGTTGELFF,TGCGCCAGCAGCCCAGGGGCGGGGGGGGGAACCACCGGGGAGCTGTTTTTT
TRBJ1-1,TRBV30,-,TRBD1,CAGKTGAATEAFF,TGTGCCGGTAAGACAGGGGCAGCCACTGAAGCTTTCTTT
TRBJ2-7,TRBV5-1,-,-,CASRLSYEQYF,TGCGCCAGCCGTCTCTCCTACGAGCAGTACTTC
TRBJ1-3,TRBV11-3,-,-,CASSRTSGNTIYF,TGTGCCAGCAGCCGGACTAGTGGAAACACCATATATTTT
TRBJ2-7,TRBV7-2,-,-,CASSFYRASYEQYF,TGTGCCAGCAGCTTTTACAGGGCTTCCTACGAGCAGTACTTC
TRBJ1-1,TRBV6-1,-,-,CASGTGFTEAFF,TGTGCCAGCGGTACAGGGTTTACTGAAGCTTTCTTT
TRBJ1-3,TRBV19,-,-,CASSIGWPRNTIYF,TGTGCCAGTAGTATAGGCTGGCCCAGAAACACCATATATTTT
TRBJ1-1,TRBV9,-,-,CASRGSGTEAFF,TGTGCCAGCCGCGGGAGTGGAACTGAAGCTTTCTTT
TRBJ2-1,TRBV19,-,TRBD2,CASSRSGGAGNEQFF,TGTGCCAGTAGTAGAAGCGGGGGGGCCGGGAATGAGCAGTTCTTC
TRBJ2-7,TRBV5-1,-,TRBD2,CASSSVGGGAYEQYF,TGCGCCAGCAGCTCGGTCGGCGGGGGGGCCTACGAGCAGTACTTC
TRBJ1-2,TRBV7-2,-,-,CASSRLQGNYGYTF,TGTGCCAGCAGCCGCCTCCAGGGTAACTATGGCTACACCTTC
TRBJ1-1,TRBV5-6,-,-,CASSLDYRRYTEAFF,TGTGCCAGCAGCTTGGATTACCGTCGGTATACTGAAGCTTTCTTT
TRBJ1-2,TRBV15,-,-,CATSRGRAPGNYGYTF,TGTGCCACCAGCAGAGGGAGGGCCCCAGGCAACTATGGCTACACCTTC
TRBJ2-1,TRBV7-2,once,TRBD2,CASSLGRLAGDNEQFF,TGTGCCAGCAGCTTAGGGAGGCTAGCGGGGGACAATGAGCAGTTCTTC
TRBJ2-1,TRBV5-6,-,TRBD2,CASSRTSGSYNEQFF,TGTGCCAGCAGTAGGACTAGCGGGTCTTACAATGAGCAGTTCTTC
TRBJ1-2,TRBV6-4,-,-,CASSEEGVGYGYTF,TGTGCCAGCAGTGAAGAGGGGGTGGGCTATGGCTACACCTTC
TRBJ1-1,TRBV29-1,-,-,CSGQGSGEAFF,TGCAGCGGCCAGGGTTCGGGTGAAGCTTTCTTT
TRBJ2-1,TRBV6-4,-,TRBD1,CASSDGQGLHSYNEQFF,TGTGCCAGCAGTGACGGACAGGGCCTCCATTCCTACAATGAGCAGTTCTTC
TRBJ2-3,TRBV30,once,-,CAWSVPWQTDTQYF,TGTGCCTGGAGTGTACCCTGGCAGACAGATACGCAGTATTTT
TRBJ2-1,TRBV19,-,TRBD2,CASSIGSAGGREQFF,TGTGCCAGTAGTATAGGTAGCGCGGGGGGGCGTGAGCAGTTCTTC
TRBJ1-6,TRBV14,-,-,CASSHKTGPSSYNSPLHF,TGTGCCAGCAGCCATAAGACAGGCCCTAGCTCCTATAATTCACCCCTCCACTTT
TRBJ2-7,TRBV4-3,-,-,CASSQEKWTEQYF,TGCGCCAGCAGCCAGGAGAAATGGACAGAGCAGTACTTC
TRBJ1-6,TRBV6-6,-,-,CASSYTANSPLHF,TGTGCCAGCAGTTATACAGCCAATTCACCCCTCCACTTT